Detailed here is one T cell receptor beta chain. The data stem from a study of T-cell memory formation after mild COVID-19. Looking at the study overall: Largely, TCR clusters stayed within a single donor.

The CDR3 covers 15 residues. Losses at the gene ends were 5 bases for V and 0 bases for J; bases not matched to a gene: 7. TCRdb re-called the 5' RACE reads through MiXCR, storing one row per CDR3 protein. The sample records more than 80,000 distinct CDR3 sequences, over 10% being singletons. The rearrangement uses TRBV12-3 or TRBV12-4 and TRBJ2-7; 7 nucleotides align to TRBD1. This sequence originates from an adult woman who had mild COVID-19 (a few samples of this study predate the infection). Cell type and time point are not known. The sequenced sample consisted of PBMCs or a T cell subset sorted from them (not recorded which). The CDR3 here is CASSLSRDSSYEQYF. The CDR3 DNA sequence: TGTGCCAGCAGTCTCTCCCGGGACAGCTCCTACGAGCAGTACTTC.